The 22 T cell receptor beta chains listed next were all sequenced from one sample in a study of cytomegalovirus exposure and HLA in healthy donors. PCR amplification relied on 60 Vbeta primers (plus 13 Jbeta primers). Using immunoSEQ multiplex PCR, the repertoire was profiled, and TCRdb retains in-frame clones only, with some absent. The table shows 180,000 or so clones, with around 76% occurring only once. Sequenced input: PBMCs. These TCRs come from a woman in her 30s in good health and CMV-seropositive.

The genes are TRBV7-8 and TRBJ2-6, with TRBD2 as a possible D gene (5 bases). V was pared by 2 bases and J by 3 bases, with 14 bases between. There are 17 residues in the CDR3. The germline V gene encodes CDR1 SGHVS and CDR2 FQNEAQ. DNA for the CDR3: TGTGCCAGCAGCTTACTAAGACGGGGTAGTGGGGCCAACGTCCTGACTTTC. This codes for CASSLLRRGSGANVLTF.

The chain carries TRBV9 and TRBJ1-2, with TRBD1 identical over 8 bases. This CDR3 contains 14 residues. Germline values: CDR1 SGDLS, CDR2 YYNGEE. Trimming at V came to 4 bases and at J to 2 bases, leaving 4 bases not matched to a gene. The CDR3 DNA sequence: TGTGCCAGCAGCCTCGGGACAGGAAACTATGGCTACACCTTC. Protein: CASSLGTGNYGYTF.

The V call is TRBV27, the J call TRBJ2-5; the D gene is possibly TRBD1 (5 bases). This CDR3 comprises 14 residues. V was shortened by 5 bases and J by 4 bases, with 14 bases between the two germline ends. Germline V gene lookup returns CDR1 MNHEY and CDR2 SMNVEV (reference sequence). The CDR3 sequence is CASSPRTKRETQYF. CDR3 nucleotide sequence: TGTGCCAGCAGTCCCCGGACAAAGCGAGAGACCCAGTACTTC.

This chain uses TRBV18 with TRBJ2-3, with TRBD2 identical over 7 bases. The CDR3 length is 17 residues. Germline V gene lookup returns CDR1 KGHSH and CDR2 LQKENI. V dropped 3 bases and J dropped 8; count of bases not matched to a gene: 17. In DNA form, the CDR3 reads TGTGCCAGCTCACCCCCCGCGGGAGAGCGAGGCGAAGGTACGCAGTATTTT. Translated, it gives CASSPPAGERGEGTQYF.

This chain joins TRBV5-1 and TRBJ1-4; D perhaps matches TRBD1 (5 bases). V was cut by 4 bases and J by 7 bases, with 14 bases left in between. The length of the CDR3 is 14 residues. CDR1 and CDR2 (germline): SGHRS, YFSETQ. CDR3 DNA: TGCGCCAGCAGCACCGGGACTCGGGGTGAAAAACTGTTTTTT. It yields the protein CASSTGTRGEKLFF. The variable domain in full, with the rest retrieved from reference TRBV5-1 and TRBJ1-4, is KAGVTQTPRYLIKTRGQQVTLSCSPISGHRSVSWYQQTPGQGLQFLFEYFSETQRNKGNFPGRFSGRQFSNSRSEMNVSTLELGDSALYLCASSTGTRGEKLFFGSGTQLSVL.

The chain links TRBV6-6 to TRBJ1-5; 7 bases match TRBD1. The germline gives CDR1 MNHNY, CDR2 SVGAGI (reference sequence). The length of the CDR3 is 14 residues. Germline trimming cut 5 bases from V and 6 bases from J; bases unmatched to any gene: 7. This CDR3 is CASSRPQGGQPQHF. The CDR3 DNA reads as TGTGCCAGCAGTCGTCCTCAGGGGGGTCAGCCCCAGCATTTT.

The chain employs TRBV6-5 and TRBJ1-4, with TRBD1 as a possible D gene (6 bases). V lost 6 bases and J 7 bases, leaving 18 bases between the germline ends. This CDR3 is 15 amino acids long. The germline CDR1 and CDR2 sequences are MNHEY and SVGAGI. The CDR3 sequence: CASRLGGGRVEKLFF. CDR3 sequence (DNA): TGTGCCAGCAGACTAGGGGGGGGCCGGGTTGAAAAACTGTTTTTT.

This chain links TRBV5-5 with TRBJ2-3, with D tentatively TRBD2 (6 bases). Germline CDR1 SGHKS, CDR2 YYEKEE (reference sequence). Trimming pared 1 base from V and 4 bases from J, leaving 13 bases between. The CDR3 has 15 residues. The CDR3 DNA follows: TGTGCCAGCAGCTTGAGGTCTAGCGCACCAGATACGCAGTATTTT. Translation: CASSLRSSAPDTQYF.

CDR3 DNA: TGTGCCAGCAGACGACAGGGCCCCTATAGCGAGCAGTACTTC. Its protein is CASRRQGPYSEQYF. The V and J genes are TRBV2 and TRBJ2-7; 7 nucleotides match TRBD1. This CDR3 has 14 amino acids. The ends lost 6 bases at V and 6 bases at J; junction bases unmatched: 11. Germline CDR1 SNHLY, CDR2 FYNNEI. The full variable domain, with the rest looked up from reference TRBV2 and TRBJ2-7, is EPEVTQTPSHQVTQMGQEVILRCVPISNHLYFYWYRQILGQKVEFLVSFYNNEISEKSEIFDDQFSVERPDGSNFTLKIRSTKLEDSAMYFCASRRQGPYSEQYFGPGTRLTVT.

This clone has just a few counts. The rearrangement joins TRBV9 to TRBJ2-3; TRBD1 matches at 9 bases. The CDR3 totals 17 residues. The junction had 8 bases not matched to a gene; V was cut back by 0 bases and J by 3 bases. Germline values: CDR1 SGDLS, CDR2 YYNGEE. In nucleotides, the CDR3 is TGTGCCAGCAGCGTAGATCCCCGGGACAGGGATACAGATACGCAGTATTTT. Translated, it gives CASSVDPRDRDTDTQYF. The whole variable domain, filled in from reference TRBV9 and TRBJ2-3, reads DSGVTQTPKHLITATGQRVTLRCSPRSGDLSVYWYQQSLDQGLQFLIQYYNGEERAKGNILERFSAQQFPDLHSELNLSSLELGDSALYFCASSVDPRDRDTDTQYFGPGTRLTVL.

As concerns this clone: Its ends do not fully match the called genes, so a read error is possible. V and J are TRBV4-3 and TRBJ2-3; 8 bases agree with TRBD2. CDR1 is LGHNA, CDR2 YSLEER, per germline. This CDR3 region has 14 residues. The CDR3 region has the DNA TGCGCCAGCAGCCAAGTCCTTCCGGGACTAGACTTGGATTTT. It yields the protein CASSQVLPGLDLDF.

The V and J genes are TRBV10-3 and TRBJ2-7; 12 nucleotides match TRBD2. CDR3 size: 16 residues. From germline, CDR1 is ENHRY and CDR2 SYGVKD. Trimming at V came to 7 bases and at J to 5 bases, leaving 12 bases not matched to a gene. The CDR3 protein is CAIKGASGGAFHEQYF. As DNA, the CDR3 is TGTGCCATCAAAGGGGCTAGCGGGGGGGCCTTCCACGAGCAGTACTTC.

V and J are TRBV19 and TRBJ2-3; 7 nucleotides agree with TRBD2. The CDR3 totals 13 residues. In germline, CDR1 is LNHDA, CDR2 SQIVND (reference sequence). J lost 0 bases, V lost 6 bases, and 0 bases had no gene match. Here the CDR3 DNA reads TGTGCCAGTAGCGGGGGGAGCACAGATACGCAGTATTTT. It yields the protein CASSGGSTDTQYF.

This chain connects TRBV18 to TRBJ1-1; D gene unclear. Germline assignment: CDR1 KGHSH and CDR2 LQKENI. Trimming removed 2 bases at V and 5 bases at J, with 12 bases between. There are 14 residues in the CDR3. This chain's CDR3 is CASSPGSGRTEAFF. In DNA, the CDR3 is TGTGCCAGCTCACCAGGATCAGGTAGAACTGAAGCTTTCTTT.

V usage is TRBV4-1 and J usage is TRBJ2-7; D gene unclear. The V end was cut by 4 bases, the J end by 2 bases, with 9 bases between. The germline V gene has CDR1 MGHRA and CDR2 YSYEKL. The CDR3 is 13 residues long. The CDR3 sequence is CASSLSTAYEQYF. The CDR3 DNA reads as TGCGCCAGCAGCCTATCTACAGCCTACGAGCAGTACTTC.

V and J are TRBV4-3 and TRBJ2-5; 7 bases agree with TRBD2. J was trimmed by 1 base and V by 1 base; bases with no gene match: 3. CDR3 size: 15 residues. Germline assignment: CDR1 LGHNA and CDR2 YSLEER. CDR3 DNA sequence: TGCGCCAGCAGCCAAGGGCGGGGGTTCCAAGAGACCCAGTACTTC. Its translation: CASSQGRGFQETQYF.

The chain combines TRBV7-2 with TRBJ1-5; the D gene is possibly TRBD1 (5 bases). The germline V gene has CDR1 SGHTA and CDR2 FQGNSA. The CDR3 has 15 residues. Trimming cost V 1 base and J 2 bases, with 9 bases left between them. As DNA, the CDR3 is TGTGCCAGCAGCTTAGTCAGGGCGGGCAATCAGCCCCAGCATTTT. Its translation is CASSLVRAGNQPQHF.

This clone appeared a single time. The chain uses TRBV6-1 and TRBJ1-5, with D possibly being TRBD1 (6 bases). The germline CDR1 and CDR2 sequences are MNHNS and SASEGT. V lost 4 bases to trimming and J lost 4 bases, with 14 bases between them. This CDR3 has 15 amino acids. The CDR3 DNA sequence: TGTGCCAGCAGTGCAGACAGGTCTCGGAATCAGCCCCAGCATTTT. Translated: CASSADRSRNQPQHF.

The chain links TRBV27 to TRBJ1-4; TRBD1 aligns across 10 bases. CDR1 is MNHEY and CDR2 is SMNVEV in the germline V gene (reference sequence). The CDR3 runs to 14 residues. V lost 6 bases to trimming and J lost 10 bases; unmatched junction nucleotides: 8. CDR3 region: CASSLTRTGGKLFF. CDR3 coding DNA: TGTGCCAGCAGCCTTACCCGGACAGGGGGAAAACTGTTTTTT.

This chain links TRBV10-3 with TRBJ2-7, with 7 bases that match TRBD1. The CDR3 is made up of 15 amino acids. V trimming: 3 bases; J trimming: 2 bases; junction bases outside the gene matches: 7. Germline V lookup: CDR1 ENHRY, CDR2 SYGVKD. The CDR3 nucleotides read TGTGCCATCAGTGACTCGACAGGGAGACCCTACGAGCAGTACTTC. This translates into CAISDSTGRPYEQYF.

This rearrangement joins TRBV27 to TRBJ2-3, with 11 bases identical to TRBD2. This CDR3 has 15 residues. The V segment lost 8 bases and the J segment 2 bases; nucleotides outside the gene matches: 6. CDR1 and CDR2 (germline): MNHEY, SMNVEV (reference sequence). This CDR3 is CASGLAGGPTDTQYF. CDR3 coding DNA: TGTGCCAGCGGGTTAGCGGGGGGGCCCACAGATACGCAGTATTTT.

The V call is TRBV11-2, the J call TRBJ1-6, with no clear D. This CDR3 has 15 residues. Trimming took off 5 bases at V and 8 bases at J, with 16 bases between the two ends. CDR1 is SGHAT, CDR2 FQNNGV, per germline. As DNA, the CDR3 is TGTGCCAGCAGCGCATATGGGTCAGGTGATTCACCCCTCCACTTT. Encoded protein: CASSAYGSGDSPLHF.